This T cell receptor beta chain is from a study of T cells in Graves' hyperthyroidism and ophthalmopathy. Study-wide background: Peripheral blood sampling occurred at initial diagnosis, before any treatment. Study-level results: For ophthalmopathy, model prediction preceded onset by a median roughly 6.5 months.

Patients affected by ophthalmopathy presented a Clinical Activity Score of at least 3, a NOSPECS grade of at least 4, and disease duration below 3 months. An approximately 10 ml volume of fresh peripheral blood provided the PBMCs. Amplification targeted TCR beta CDR3 regions from RNA transcripts. When the TCR CDR3 underwent first-round RT-PCR, the HTBI primer set was used. Via MiXCR, TCRdb re-called the multiplex PCR reads, giving one row per CDR3 protein. The sample has around 620,000 distinct CDR3 sequences, approximately 15% seen once. In regard to this clonotype: Its cognate antigen is unknown.

The CDR3 spans 16 residues. J gave up 0 bases and V 6 bases, and 11 bases lay outside the gene matches. Germline V gene lookup returns CDR1 DFQATT and CDR2 SNEGSKA (reference sequence). The receptor was derived from a woman aged 18-29 years with Graves' ophthalmopathy. The rearrangement links TRBV20-1 to TRBJ2-1; 7 bases match TRBD2. What was sequenced was blood. The CDR3 loop is CSARPQRGLSYNEQFF. The CDR3 nucleotides are TGCAGTGCCAGACCTCAGCGGGGCCTCTCCTACAATGAGCAGTTCTTC.